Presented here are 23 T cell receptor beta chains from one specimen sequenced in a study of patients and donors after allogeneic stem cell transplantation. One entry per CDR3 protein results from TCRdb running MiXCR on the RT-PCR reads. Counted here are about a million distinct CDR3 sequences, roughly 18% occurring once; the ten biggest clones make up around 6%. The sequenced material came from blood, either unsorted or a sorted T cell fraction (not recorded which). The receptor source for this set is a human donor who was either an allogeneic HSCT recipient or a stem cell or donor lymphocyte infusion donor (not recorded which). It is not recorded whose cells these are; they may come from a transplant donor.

CDR3 sequence reads: CSASIAGAINNEQFF. CDR3 in DNA: TGCAGTGCTAGTATCGCGGGGGCTATTAACAATGAGCAGTTCTTC. J is TRBJ2-1 and V is TRBV20-1, with D possibly being TRBD2 (7 bases). This CDR3 is 15 amino acids long. Trimming removed 3 bases from V and 5 bases from J, with 17 bases in between. Germline V gene data show CDR1 as DFQATT and CDR2 as SNEGSKA (reference sequence).

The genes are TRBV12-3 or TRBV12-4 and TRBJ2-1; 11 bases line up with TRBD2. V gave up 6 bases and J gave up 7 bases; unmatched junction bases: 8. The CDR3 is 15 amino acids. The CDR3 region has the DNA TGTGCCAGCAGCAGAACTAGCGGGGGAAAAAATGAGCAGTTCTTC. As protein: CASSRTSGGKNEQFF.

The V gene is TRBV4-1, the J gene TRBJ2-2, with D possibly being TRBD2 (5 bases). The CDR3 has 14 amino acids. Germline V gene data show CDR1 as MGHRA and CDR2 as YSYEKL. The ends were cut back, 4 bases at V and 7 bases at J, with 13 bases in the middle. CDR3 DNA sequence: TGCGCCAGCAGCCCTTACGGGGAATTCGGGGAGCTGTTTTTT. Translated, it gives CASSPYGEFGELFF.

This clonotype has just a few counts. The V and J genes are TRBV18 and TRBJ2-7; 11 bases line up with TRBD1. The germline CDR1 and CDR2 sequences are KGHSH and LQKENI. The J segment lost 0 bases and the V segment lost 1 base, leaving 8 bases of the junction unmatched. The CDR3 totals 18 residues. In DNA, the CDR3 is TGTGCCAGCTCACCACGCCATGGGACAGGGGGGTCCTCCTACGAGCAGTACTTC. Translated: CASSPRHGTGGSSYEQYF.

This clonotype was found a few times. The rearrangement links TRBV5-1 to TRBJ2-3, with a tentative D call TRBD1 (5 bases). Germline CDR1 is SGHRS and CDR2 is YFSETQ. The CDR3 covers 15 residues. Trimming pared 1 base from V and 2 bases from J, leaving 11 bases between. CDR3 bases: TGCGCCAGCAGCTTGCAGGACACTTTCACAGATACGCAGTATTTT. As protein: CASSLQDTFTDTQYF.

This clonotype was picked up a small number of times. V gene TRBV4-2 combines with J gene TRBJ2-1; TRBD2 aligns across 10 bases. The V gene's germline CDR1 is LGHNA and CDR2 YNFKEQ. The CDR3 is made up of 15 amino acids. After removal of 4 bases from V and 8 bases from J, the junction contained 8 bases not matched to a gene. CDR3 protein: CASSPSGAGGDEQFF. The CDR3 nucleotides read TGTGCCAGCAGCCCCTCTGGAGCGGGAGGGGATGAGCAGTTCTTC.

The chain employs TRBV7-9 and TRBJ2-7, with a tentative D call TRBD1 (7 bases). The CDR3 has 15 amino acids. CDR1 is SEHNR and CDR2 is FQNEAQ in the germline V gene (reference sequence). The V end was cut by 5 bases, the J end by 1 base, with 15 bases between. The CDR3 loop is CASSPEGAVSYEQYF. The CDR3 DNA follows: TGTGCCAGCAGCCCGGAGGGGGCGGTTTCCTACGAGCAGTACTTC.

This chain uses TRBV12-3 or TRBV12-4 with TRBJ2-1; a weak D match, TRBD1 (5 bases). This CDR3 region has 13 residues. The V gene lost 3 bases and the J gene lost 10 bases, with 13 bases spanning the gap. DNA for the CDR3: TGTGCCAGCAGTTTTAGGGGATTCCTGGAGCAGTTCTTC. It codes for CASSFRGFLEQFF.

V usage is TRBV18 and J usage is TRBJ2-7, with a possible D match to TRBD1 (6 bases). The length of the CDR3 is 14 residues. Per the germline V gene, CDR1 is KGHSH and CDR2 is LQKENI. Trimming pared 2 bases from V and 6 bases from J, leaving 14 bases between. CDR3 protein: CASSPSLEGGEQYF. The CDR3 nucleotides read TGTGCCAGCTCACCATCCCTGGAAGGGGGCGAGCAGTACTTC.

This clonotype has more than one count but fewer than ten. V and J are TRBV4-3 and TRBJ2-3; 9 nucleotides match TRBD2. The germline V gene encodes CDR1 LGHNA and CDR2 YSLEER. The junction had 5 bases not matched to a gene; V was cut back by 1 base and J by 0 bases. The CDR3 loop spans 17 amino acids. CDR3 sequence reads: CASSQAERGASTDTQYF. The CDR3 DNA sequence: TGCGCCAGCAGCCAAGCCGAGCGGGGGGCTAGCACAGATACGCAGTATTTT.

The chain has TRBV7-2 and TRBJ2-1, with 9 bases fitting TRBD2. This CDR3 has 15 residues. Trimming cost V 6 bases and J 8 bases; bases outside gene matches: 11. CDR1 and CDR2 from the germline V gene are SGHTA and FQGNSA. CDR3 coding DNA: TGTGCCAGCAGTATTGGGGTTAGCGGGAGCTATGAGCAGTTCTTC. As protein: CASSIGVSGSYEQFF.

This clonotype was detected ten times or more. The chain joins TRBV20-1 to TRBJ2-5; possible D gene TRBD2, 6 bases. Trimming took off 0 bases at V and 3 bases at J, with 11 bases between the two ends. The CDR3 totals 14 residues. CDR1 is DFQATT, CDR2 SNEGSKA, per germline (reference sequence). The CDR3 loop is CSARDGRGKETQYF. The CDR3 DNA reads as TGCAGTGCTAGAGATGGGCGGGGTAAAGAGACCCAGTACTTC.

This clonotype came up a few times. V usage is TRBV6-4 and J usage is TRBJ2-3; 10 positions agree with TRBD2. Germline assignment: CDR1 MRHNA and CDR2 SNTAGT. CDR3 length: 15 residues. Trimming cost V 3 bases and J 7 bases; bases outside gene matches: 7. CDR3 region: CASSELASGGHTQYF. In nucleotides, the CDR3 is TGTGCCAGCAGTGAGCTGGCTAGCGGGGGCCATACGCAGTATTTT.

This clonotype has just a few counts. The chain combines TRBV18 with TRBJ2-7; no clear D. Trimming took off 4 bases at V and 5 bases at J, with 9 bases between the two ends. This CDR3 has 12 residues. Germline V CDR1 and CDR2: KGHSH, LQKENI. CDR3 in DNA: TGTGCCAGCTCACTCTACAACGACGAGCAGTACTTC. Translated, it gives CASSLYNDEQYF.

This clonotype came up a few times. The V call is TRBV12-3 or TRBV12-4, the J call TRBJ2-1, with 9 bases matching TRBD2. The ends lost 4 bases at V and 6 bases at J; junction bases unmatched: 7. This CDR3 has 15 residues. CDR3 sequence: CASSSGTSFGNEQFF. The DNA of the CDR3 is TGTGCCAGCAGTTCCGGGACTAGCTTTGGCAATGAGCAGTTCTTC.

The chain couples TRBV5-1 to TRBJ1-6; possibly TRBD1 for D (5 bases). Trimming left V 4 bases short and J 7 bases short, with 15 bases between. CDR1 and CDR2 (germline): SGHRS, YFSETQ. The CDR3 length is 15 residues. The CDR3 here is CASSPGGWLNSPLHF. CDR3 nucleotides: TGCGCCAGCAGCCCCGGGGGTTGGCTAAATTCACCCCTCCACTTT. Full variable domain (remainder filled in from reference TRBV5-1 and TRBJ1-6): KAGVTQTPRYLIKTRGQQVTLSCSPISGHRSVSWYQQTPGQGLQFLFEYFSETQRNKGNFPGRFSGRQFSNSRSEMNVSTLELGDSALYLCASSPGGWLNSPLHFGNGTRLTVT.

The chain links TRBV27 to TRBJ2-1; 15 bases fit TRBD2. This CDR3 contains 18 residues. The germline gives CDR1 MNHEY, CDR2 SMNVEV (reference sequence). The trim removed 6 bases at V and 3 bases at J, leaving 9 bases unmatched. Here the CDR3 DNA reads TGTGCCAGCAGGGGGACTAGCGGGAGGAGTTATGACTACAATGAGCAGTTCTTC. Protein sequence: CASRGTSGRSYDYNEQFF.

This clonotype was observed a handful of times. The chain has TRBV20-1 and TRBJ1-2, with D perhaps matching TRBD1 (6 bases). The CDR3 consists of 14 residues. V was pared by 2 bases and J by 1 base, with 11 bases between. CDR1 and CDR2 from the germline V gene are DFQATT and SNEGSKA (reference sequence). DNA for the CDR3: TGCAGTGCTAGATGGGACAAGCTTAACTATGGCTACACCTTC. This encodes CSARWDKLNYGYTF.

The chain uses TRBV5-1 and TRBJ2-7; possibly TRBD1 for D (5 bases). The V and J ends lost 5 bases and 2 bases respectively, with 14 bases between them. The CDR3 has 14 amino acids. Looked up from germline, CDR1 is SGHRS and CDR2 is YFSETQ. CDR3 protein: CASRSQGTPYEQYF. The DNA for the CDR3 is TGCGCCAGCAGGTCGCAGGGAACCCCCTACGAGCAGTACTTC.

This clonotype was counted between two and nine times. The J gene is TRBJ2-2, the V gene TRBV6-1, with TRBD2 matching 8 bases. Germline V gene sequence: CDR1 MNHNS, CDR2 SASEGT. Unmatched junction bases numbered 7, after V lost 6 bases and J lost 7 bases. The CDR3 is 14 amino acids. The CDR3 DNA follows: TGTGCCAGCAGCCAGGGACTAGAGGGCGGGGAGCTGTTTTTT. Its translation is CASSQGLEGGELFF.

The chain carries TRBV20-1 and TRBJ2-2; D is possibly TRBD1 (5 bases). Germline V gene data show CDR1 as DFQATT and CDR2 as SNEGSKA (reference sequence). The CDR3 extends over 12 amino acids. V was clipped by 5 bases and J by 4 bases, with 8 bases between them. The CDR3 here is CSAQRGTGELFF. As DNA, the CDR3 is TGCAGTGCTCAAAGGGGCACCGGGGAGCTGTTTTTT.

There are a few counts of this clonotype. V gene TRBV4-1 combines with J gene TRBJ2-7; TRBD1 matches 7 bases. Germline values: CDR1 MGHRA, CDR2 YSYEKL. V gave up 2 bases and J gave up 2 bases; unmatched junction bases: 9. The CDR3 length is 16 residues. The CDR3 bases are TGCGCCAGCAGCCAAATTGTCGACAGGGTTACCTACGAGCAGTACTTC. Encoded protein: CASSQIVDRVTYEQYF.

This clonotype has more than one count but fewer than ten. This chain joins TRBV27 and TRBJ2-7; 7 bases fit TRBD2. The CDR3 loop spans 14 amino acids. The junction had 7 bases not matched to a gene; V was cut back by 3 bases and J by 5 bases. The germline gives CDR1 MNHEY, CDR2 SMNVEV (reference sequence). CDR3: CASSFYGGSDEQYF. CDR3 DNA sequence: TGTGCCAGCAGTTTCTATGGCGGGAGCGACGAGCAGTACTTC.